The clone carrying this T cell receptor (beta chain) was counted only a few times. What it binds is not known. This record belongs to a study of early T cells in non-severe SARS-CoV-2 infection. Study-level information: Alpha and beta chains were unpaired, from unsorted whole-blood bulk RNA. Broader study findings: A preference for anti-spike CD8 responses marked VDJdb matching, which missed private and CD4 specificities.

Researchers tagged individual cDNA molecules with unique molecular identifiers. TCRdb fed the 5' RACE reads into MiXCR, producing one record per CDR3 protein. Seen here are roughly 92,000 distinct CDR3 sequences, less than 15% observed once, and the top ten hold 4.4%. Trimming cost V 6 bases and J 4 bases, with 13 bases left between them. Per germline, CDR1 MNHEY and CDR2 SMNVEV (reference sequence). The CDR3 has 15 amino acids. The starting material was whole blood, obtained at baseline. The rearrangement uses TRBV27 and TRBJ2-6, with D tentatively TRBD1 or TRBD2 (5 bases each). This clonotype was sampled from an adult who was a healthcare worker with PCR-confirmed SARS-CoV-2 infection or an uninfected control (not recorded which). CDR3 loop: CASSLRDPGANVLTF. The CDR3, as DNA: TGTGCCAGCAGCCTCAGGGACCCCGGGGCCAACGTCCTGACTTTC.